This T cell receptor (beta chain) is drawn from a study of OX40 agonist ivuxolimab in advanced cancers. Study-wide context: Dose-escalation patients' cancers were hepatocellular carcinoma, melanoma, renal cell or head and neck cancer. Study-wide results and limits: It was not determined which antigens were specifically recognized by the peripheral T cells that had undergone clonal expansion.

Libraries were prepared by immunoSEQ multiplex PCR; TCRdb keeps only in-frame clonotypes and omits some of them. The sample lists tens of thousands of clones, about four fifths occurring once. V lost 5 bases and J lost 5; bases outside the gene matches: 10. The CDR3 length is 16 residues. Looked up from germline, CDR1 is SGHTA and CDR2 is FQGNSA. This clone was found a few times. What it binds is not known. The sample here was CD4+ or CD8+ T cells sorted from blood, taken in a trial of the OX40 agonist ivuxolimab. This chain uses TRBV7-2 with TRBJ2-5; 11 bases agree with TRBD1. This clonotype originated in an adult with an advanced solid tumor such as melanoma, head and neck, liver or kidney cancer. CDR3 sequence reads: CASSPGQGASGETQYF. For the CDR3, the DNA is TGTGCCAGCAGCCCAGGACAGGGGGCATCAGGGGAGACCCAGTACTTC.